A selection of T cell receptor beta chains follows, all from one sample in a study of glioma-infiltrating T cells after dendritic cell vaccination. Sequencing was performed with immunoSEQ multiplex PCR; in TCRdb, only in-frame clones are kept and a portion is missing. The sample has 85,000 or so clones, less than 85% seen once. The input for sequencing was blood, taken after dendritic cell vaccination. These receptors came from a human donor with glioblastoma. Both conserved end residues are part of each CDR3. The D gene is left open where the match is weak. Not all rows give a size; the values are once, few, many and, for expanded clones, a class.

d_gene: NA; abundance: NA; j_gene: TRBJ2-1; len: 14; v_gene: TRBV2; CDR3nt: TGTGCCAGCAGGACGGGACTTGGGGGCAATGAGCAGTTCTTC; CDR3aa: CASRTGLGGNEQFF
d_gene: NA; abundance: NA; j_gene: TRBJ1-3; len: 18; v_gene: TRBV7-2; CDR3nt: TGTGCCAGCAGCTTAGGGCCCCACACGACAGGCTCTGGAAACACCATATATTTT; CDR3aa: CASSLGPHTTGSGNTIYF
d_gene: NA; abundance: NA; j_gene: TRBJ2-4; len: 17; v_gene: TRBV21-1; CDR3nt: TGTGCCAGCAGCAAAGGCCGGTCGGGGGGAACCAAAAACATTCAGTACTTC; CDR3aa: CASSKGRSGGTKNIQYF
d_gene: TRBD1; abundance: NA; j_gene: TRBJ1-1; len: 11; v_gene: TRBV2; CDR3nt: TGTGCCAGCAGGGACAGGTCTGAAGCTTTCTTT; CDR3aa: CASRDRSEAFF
d_gene: TRBD1; abundance: NA; j_gene: TRBJ1-1; len: 15; v_gene: TRBV7-6; CDR3nt: TGTGCCAGCAGCTCGGGACAGGGTGGGGACACTGAAGCTTTCTTT; CDR3aa: CASSSGQGGDTEAFF
d_gene: TRBD1; abundance: once; j_gene: TRBJ1-2; len: 18; v_gene: TRBV7-8; CDR3nt: TGTGCCAGCAGCTTAGGGTTCCCAGGGGGCCTCTTTAACTATGGCTACACCTTC; CDR3aa: CASSLGFPGGLFNYGYTF
d_gene: NA; abundance: NA; j_gene: TRBJ2-7; len: 15; v_gene: TRBV21-1; CDR3nt: NA; CDR3aa: CASSWAGGTDYEQYF
d_gene: NA; abundance: NA; j_gene: TRBJ1-4; len: 17; v_gene: TRBV6-1; CDR3nt: TGTGCCAGCAGTGAATTGCAGGGAATGGGAACTAATGAAAAACTGTTTTTT; CDR3aa: CASSELQGMGTNEKLFF
d_gene: TRBD1; abundance: few; j_gene: TRBJ2-7; len: 13; v_gene: TRBV5-4; CDR3nt: TGTGCCAGCAGCTTTCAGGGGGCCTACGAGCAGTACTTC; CDR3aa: CASSFQGAYEQYF
d_gene: NA; abundance: NA; j_gene: TRBJ1-1; len: 13; v_gene: TRBV2; CDR3nt: TGTGCCAGCAGTGACCGTTTCAACACTGAAGCTTTCTTT; CDR3aa: CASSDRFNTEAFF
d_gene: NA; abundance: NA; j_gene: TRBJ2-7; len: 16; v_gene: TRBV4-1; CDR3nt: TGCGCCAGCAGCCAAGATCGGGAAAACGCCGCCTACGAGCAGTACTTC; CDR3aa: CASSQDRENAAYEQYF
d_gene: NA; abundance: NA; j_gene: TRBJ2-6; len: 15; v_gene: TRBV19; CDR3nt: TGTGCCAGTAGGTACAGGAACTCTGGGGCCAACGTCCTGACTTTC; CDR3aa: CASRYRNSGANVLTF
d_gene: TRBD1; abundance: NA; j_gene: TRBJ2-5; len: 15; v_gene: TRBV27; CDR3nt: TGTGCCAGCAGTTTATGGACAGGGGGAGGGGAGACCCAGTACTTC; CDR3aa: CASSLWTGGGETQYF
d_gene: TRBD1; abundance: NA; j_gene: TRBJ1-2; len: 14; v_gene: TRBV5-1; CDR3nt: TGCGCCAGCAGCTCCGCGACAGGGGTCTATGGCTACACCTTC; CDR3aa: CASSSATGVYGYTF
d_gene: TRBD1; abundance: NA; j_gene: TRBJ2-4; len: 17; v_gene: TRBV15; CDR3nt: TGTGCCACCAGCAGCCAAGGGACAGGGTCAACCAAAAACATTCAGTACTTC; CDR3aa: CATSSQGTGSTKNIQYF
d_gene: TRBD2; abundance: NA; j_gene: TRBJ2-1; len: 16; v_gene: TRBV18; CDR3nt: TGTGCCAGCTCGCCACAGACTAGCGGAACCTACAATGAGCAGTTCTTC; CDR3aa: CASSPQTSGTYNEQFF
d_gene: TRBD2; abundance: NA; j_gene: TRBJ2-3; len: 15; v_gene: TRBV27; CDR3nt: TGTGCCAGCAGTTCAACTAGCGGGAGGGAAGATACGCAGTATTTT; CDR3aa: CASSSTSGREDTQYF
d_gene: NA; abundance: NA; j_gene: TRBJ2-1; len: 14; v_gene: TRBV6-4; CDR3nt: TGTGCCAGCAGTGGTACAGGAGGGGTGGGTGAGCAGTTCTTC; CDR3aa: CASSGTGGVGEQFF
d_gene: NA; abundance: NA; j_gene: TRBJ1-4; len: 15; v_gene: TRBV5-4; CDR3nt: TGTGCCAGCAGCATGAAGGGGGGGCCTAATGAAAAACTGTTTTTT; CDR3aa: CASSMKGGPNEKLFF
d_gene: TRBD1; abundance: NA; j_gene: TRBJ2-3; len: 13; v_gene: TRBV7-3; CDR3nt: TGTGCCAGCAGACGACAGGGCTCAGATACGCAGTATTTT; CDR3aa: CASRRQGSDTQYF
d_gene: NA; abundance: NA; j_gene: TRBJ2-2; len: 16; v_gene: TRBV10-3; CDR3nt: TGTGCCATCAGTGAAGTGGAGGATAGAAACACCGGGGAGCTGTTTTTT; CDR3aa: CAISEVEDRNTGELFF
d_gene: NA; abundance: NA; j_gene: TRBJ2-3; len: 16; v_gene: TRBV4-2; CDR3nt: TGTGCCAGCAGCCGCCCTTCGCGGGGGCTCACAGATACGCAGTATTTT; CDR3aa: CASSRPSRGLTDTQYF
d_gene: NA; abundance: NA; j_gene: TRBJ1-2; len: 14; v_gene: TRBV19; CDR3nt: TGTGCCAGTAGTAAACCCAGCGTGGACTATGGCTACACCTTC; CDR3aa: CASSKPSVDYGYTF